These 10 T cell receptor beta chains originate from one sample sequenced in a study of T-cell reconstitution after alpha-beta-depleted transplantation in children. A library of TCRbeta sequences, prepared with unique molecular identifiers, was generated. TCRdb itself ran the PCR reads through MiXCR, one entry per CDR3 protein. The sample has roughly 120,000 distinct CDR3 sequences; over 9% are singletons. The starting material was PBMCs, obtained before TCRalphabeta/CD19-depleted stem cell transplant. The origin of the receptors is a boy aged 2 to 10 with acute lymphoblastic leukemia, due to receive a stem cell transplant.

A remark on this clonotype: Just one base apart from a much larger clone, this may be a read error. The chain recombines TRBV6-1 with TRBJ2-2; D might be TRBD1 (5 bases). The CDR3 is 13 residues long. Germline V gene sequence: CDR1 MNHNS, CDR2 SASEGT. Here the CDR3 DNA reads TGTGCCAGCACTCCAGGGAACACCAGGGAGCTGTTTTTT. Protein: CASTPGNTRELFF.

This chain joins TRBV4-1 and TRBJ2-1, with TRBD2 matching over 8 bases. Germline CDR1 and CDR2: MGHRA and YSYEKL. V was pared by 0 bases and J by 6 bases, with 4 bases of the junction left unmatched. This CDR3 contains 15 residues. The CDR3 DNA sequence: TGCGCCAGCAGCCAAGATCCAGCGGGAGTCAATGAGCAGTTCTTC. Residues: CASSQDPAGVNEQFF.

The rearrangement links TRBV5-1 to TRBJ1-1; D is uncertain. Trimming took off 4 bases at V and 2 bases at J, with 12 bases between the two ends. The germline V gene encodes CDR1 SGHRS and CDR2 YFSETQ. There are 14 residues in the CDR3. CDR3 nucleotide sequence: TGCGCCAGCAGCCACCAAACTTCTAACACTGAAGCTTTCTTT. The encoded protein is CASSHQTSNTEAFF.

This clonotype came up a few times. The chain uses TRBV7-8 and TRBJ1-2; no firm D call. V shed 0 bases and J shed 8 bases, with 22 bases lying between them. Germline lookup yields CDR1 SGHVS and CDR2 FQNEAQ. The CDR3 consists of 17 residues. The CDR3 bases are TGTGCCAGCAGCTTAGCGCGAGTGGACGGGTTTTTAACAGGCTACACCTTC. Protein sequence: CASSLARVDGFLTGYTF. Full variable domain (missing parts from reference TRBV7-8 and TRBJ1-2): GAGVSQSPRYKVAKRGQDVALRCDPISGHVSLFWYQQALGQGPEFLTYFQNEAQLDKSGLPSDRFFAERPEGSVSTLKIQRTQQEDSAVYLCASSLARVDGFLTGYTFGSGTRLTVV.

Only a few counts were recorded for this clonotype. The V and J genes are TRBV11-2 and TRBJ2-2; 11 nucleotides line up with TRBD2. Germline V gene sequence: CDR1 SGHAT, CDR2 FQNNGV. CDR3 size: 14 residues. V lost 7 bases to trimming and J lost 4 bases; unmatched junction nucleotides: 2. CDR3 sequence (DNA): TGTGCCAGCAACGGACTAGCGGGCACCGGGGAGCTGTTTTTT. This translates into CASNGLAGTGELFF.

Relative to its sample, this clonotype is medium-sized. CDR3 protein: CASSVGTSGIDTQYF. CDR3 coding DNA: TGTGCCAGCAGCGTCGGGACTAGCGGGATAGATACGCAGTATTTT. The chain is built from TRBV9 and TRBJ2-3; 13 positions match TRBD2. Germline CDR1 and CDR2: SGDLS and YYNGEE. The CDR3 consists of 15 residues. V gave up 2 bases and J gave up 5 bases; unmatched junction bases: 2.

V is TRBV28 and J is TRBJ2-2; 10 bases are shared with TRBD1. Germline CDR1 MDHEN, CDR2 SYDVKM. This CDR3 contains 16 residues. Trimming removed 4 bases from V and 7 bases from J; junction bases left unmatched: 9. CDR3 sequence reads: CASSSPRQGANGELFF. The CDR3 coding sequence is TGTGCCAGCAGTTCCCCACGACAGGGGGCGAACGGGGAGCTGTTTTTT.

Comment on this clonotype: A read error may produce the germline difference seen at one junction end. This sequence joins TRBV5-1 and TRBJ2-1; D may correspond to TRBD1 or TRBD2 (6 bases each). In germline, CDR1 is SGHRS, CDR2 YFSETQ. The length of the CDR3 is 14 residues. The chain's CDR3 is CATSRLGGHNEQFF. The DNA of the CDR3 is TGCGCCACCAGCCGACTCGGGGGCCACAATGAGCAGTTCTTC.

This clonotype came up many times. This rearrangement joins TRBV12-3 or TRBV12-4 to TRBJ2-2; a possible D gene is TRBD2 (6 bases). This CDR3 is built from 17 residues. V shed 3 bases and J shed 0 bases, with 14 bases lying between them. The CDR3 nucleotides read TGTGCCAGCAGTTTCCGGATAGCGGTTACGAACACCGGGGAGCTGTTTTTT. Protein product: CASSFRIAVTNTGELFF.

The count of this clonotype is one. The chain is built from TRBV7-9 and TRBJ1-6; TRBD1 might be the D (6 bases). CDR3 length: 16 amino acids. Trimming stripped 3 bases from V and 2 bases from J, with 11 bases between. CDR1 is SEHNR and CDR2 is FQNEAQ in the germline V gene (reference sequence). CDR3 sequence reads: CASSLSPGAYNSPLHF. Here the CDR3 DNA reads TGTGCCAGCAGCTTGTCCCCAGGGGCCTATAATTCACCCCTCCACTTT.